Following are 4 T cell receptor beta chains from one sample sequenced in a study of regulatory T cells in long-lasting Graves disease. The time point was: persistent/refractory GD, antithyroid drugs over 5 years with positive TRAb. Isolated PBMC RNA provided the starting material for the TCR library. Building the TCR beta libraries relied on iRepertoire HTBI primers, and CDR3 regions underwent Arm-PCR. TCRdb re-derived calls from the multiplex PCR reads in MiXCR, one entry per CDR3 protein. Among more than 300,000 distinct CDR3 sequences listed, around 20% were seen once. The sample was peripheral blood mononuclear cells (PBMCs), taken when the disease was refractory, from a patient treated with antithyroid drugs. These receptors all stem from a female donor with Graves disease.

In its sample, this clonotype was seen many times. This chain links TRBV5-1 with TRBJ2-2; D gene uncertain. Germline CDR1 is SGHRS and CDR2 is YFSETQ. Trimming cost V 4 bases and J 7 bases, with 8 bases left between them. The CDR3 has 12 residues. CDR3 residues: CASSPGFGELFF. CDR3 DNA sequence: TGCGCCAGCAGCCCGGGTTTCGGGGAGCTGTTTTTT.

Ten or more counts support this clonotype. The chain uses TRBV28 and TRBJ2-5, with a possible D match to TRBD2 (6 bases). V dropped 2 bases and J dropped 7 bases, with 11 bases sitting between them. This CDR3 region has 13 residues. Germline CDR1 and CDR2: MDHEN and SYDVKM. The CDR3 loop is CASSLRETGTQYF. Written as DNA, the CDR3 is TGTGCCAGCAGTTTACGGGAGACGGGGACCCAGTACTTC. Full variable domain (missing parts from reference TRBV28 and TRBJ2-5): DVKVTQSSRYLVKRTGEKVFLECVQDMDHENMFWYRQDPGLGLRLIYFSYDVKMKEKGDIPEGYSVSREKKERFSLILESASTNQTSMYLCASSLRETGTQYFGPGTRLLVL.

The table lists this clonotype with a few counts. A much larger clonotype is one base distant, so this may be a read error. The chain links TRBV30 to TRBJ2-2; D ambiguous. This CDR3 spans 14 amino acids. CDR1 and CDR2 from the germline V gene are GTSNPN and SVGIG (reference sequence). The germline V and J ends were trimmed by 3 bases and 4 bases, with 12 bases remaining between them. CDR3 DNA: TGTGCCTGGAGATTCATTAGGAGCACCGGGGAGCTGTTTTTT. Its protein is CAWRFIRSTGELFF. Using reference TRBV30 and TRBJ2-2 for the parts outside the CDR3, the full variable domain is SQTIHQWPATLVQPVGSPLSLECTVEGTSNPNLYWYRQAAGRGLQLLFYSVGIGQISSEVPQNLSASRPQDRQFILSSKKLLLSDSGFYLCAWRFIRSTGELFFGEGSRLTVL.

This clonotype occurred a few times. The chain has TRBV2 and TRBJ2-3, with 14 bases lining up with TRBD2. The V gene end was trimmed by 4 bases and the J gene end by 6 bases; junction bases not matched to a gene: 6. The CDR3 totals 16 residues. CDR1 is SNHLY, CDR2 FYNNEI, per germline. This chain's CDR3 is CASSALGTSGGDTQYF. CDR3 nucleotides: TGTGCCAGCAGTGCCCTTGGGACTAGCGGGGGTGATACGCAGTATTTT.